The T cell receptor (beta chain) described here comes from a study of early T cells in non-severe SARS-CoV-2 infection. Looking at the study overall: The study sequenced bulk RNA from unsorted whole blood, with chains unpaired.

TCRdb processed the 5' RACE reads anew with MiXCR; each CDR3 protein has one entry. The table records about 59,000 distinct CDR3 sequences, around 13% of them present only once. This clonotype was counted many times. The CDR3 contains 13 residues. V was shortened by 5 bases and J by 11 bases, with 15 bases between the two germline ends. Sample: whole blood, taken at baseline. The TCR was taken from an adult who was a healthcare worker with PCR-confirmed SARS-CoV-2 infection or an uninfected control (not recorded which). The rearrangement links TRBV12-3 or TRBV12-4 to TRBJ1-4, with a tentative D call TRBD1 (5 bases). This CDR3 reads CASSDGQPDKLFF. The CDR3 DNA follows: TGTGCCAGCAGTGACGGACAACCGGACAAACTGTTTTTT.